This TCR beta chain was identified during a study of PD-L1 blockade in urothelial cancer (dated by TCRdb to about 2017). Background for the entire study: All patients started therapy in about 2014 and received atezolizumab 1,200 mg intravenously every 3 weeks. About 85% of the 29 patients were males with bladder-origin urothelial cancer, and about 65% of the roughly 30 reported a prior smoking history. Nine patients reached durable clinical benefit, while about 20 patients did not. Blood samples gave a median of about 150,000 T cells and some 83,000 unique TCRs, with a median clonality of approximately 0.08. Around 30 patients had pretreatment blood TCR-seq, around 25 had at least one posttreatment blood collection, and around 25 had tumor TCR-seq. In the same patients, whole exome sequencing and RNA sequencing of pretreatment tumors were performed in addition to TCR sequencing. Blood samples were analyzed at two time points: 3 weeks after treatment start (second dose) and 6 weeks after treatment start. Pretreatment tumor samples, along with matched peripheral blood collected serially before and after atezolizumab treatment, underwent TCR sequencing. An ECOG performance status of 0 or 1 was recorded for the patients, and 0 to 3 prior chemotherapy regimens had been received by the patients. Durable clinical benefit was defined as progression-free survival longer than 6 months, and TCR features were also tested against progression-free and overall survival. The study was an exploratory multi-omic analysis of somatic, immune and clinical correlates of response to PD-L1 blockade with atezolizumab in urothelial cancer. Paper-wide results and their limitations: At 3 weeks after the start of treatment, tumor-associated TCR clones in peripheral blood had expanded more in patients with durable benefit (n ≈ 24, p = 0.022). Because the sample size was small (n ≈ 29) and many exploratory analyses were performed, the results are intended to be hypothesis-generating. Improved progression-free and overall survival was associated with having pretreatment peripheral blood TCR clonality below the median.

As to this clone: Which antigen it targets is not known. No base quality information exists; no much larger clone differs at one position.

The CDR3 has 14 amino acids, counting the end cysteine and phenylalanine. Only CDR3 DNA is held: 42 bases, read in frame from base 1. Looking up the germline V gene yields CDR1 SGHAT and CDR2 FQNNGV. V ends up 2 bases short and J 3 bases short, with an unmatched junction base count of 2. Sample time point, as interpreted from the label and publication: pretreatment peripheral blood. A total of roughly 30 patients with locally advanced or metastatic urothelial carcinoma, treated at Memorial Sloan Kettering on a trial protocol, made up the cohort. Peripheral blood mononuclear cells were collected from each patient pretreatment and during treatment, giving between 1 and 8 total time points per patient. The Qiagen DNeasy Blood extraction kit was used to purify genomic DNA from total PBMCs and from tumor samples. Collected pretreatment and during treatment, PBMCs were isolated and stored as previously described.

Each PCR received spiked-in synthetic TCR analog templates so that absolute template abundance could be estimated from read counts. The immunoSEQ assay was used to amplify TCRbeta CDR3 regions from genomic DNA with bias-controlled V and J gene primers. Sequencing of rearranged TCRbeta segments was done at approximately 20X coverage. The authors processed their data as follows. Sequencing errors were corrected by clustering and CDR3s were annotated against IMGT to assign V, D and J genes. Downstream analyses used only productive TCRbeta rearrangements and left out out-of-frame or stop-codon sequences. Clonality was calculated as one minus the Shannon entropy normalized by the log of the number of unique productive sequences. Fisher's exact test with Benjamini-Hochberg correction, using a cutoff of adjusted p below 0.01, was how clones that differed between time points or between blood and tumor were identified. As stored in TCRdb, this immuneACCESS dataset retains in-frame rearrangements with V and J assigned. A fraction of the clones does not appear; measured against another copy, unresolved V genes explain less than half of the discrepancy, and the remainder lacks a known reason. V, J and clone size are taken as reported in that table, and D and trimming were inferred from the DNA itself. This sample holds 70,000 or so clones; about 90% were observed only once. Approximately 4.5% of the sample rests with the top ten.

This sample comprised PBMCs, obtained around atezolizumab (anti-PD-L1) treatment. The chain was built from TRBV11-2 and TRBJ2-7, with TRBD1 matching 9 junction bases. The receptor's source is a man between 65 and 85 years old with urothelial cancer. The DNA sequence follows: TGTGCCAGCAGCTTACGGGACAGGGTCTACGAGCAGTACTTC. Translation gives CASSLRDRVYEQYF.